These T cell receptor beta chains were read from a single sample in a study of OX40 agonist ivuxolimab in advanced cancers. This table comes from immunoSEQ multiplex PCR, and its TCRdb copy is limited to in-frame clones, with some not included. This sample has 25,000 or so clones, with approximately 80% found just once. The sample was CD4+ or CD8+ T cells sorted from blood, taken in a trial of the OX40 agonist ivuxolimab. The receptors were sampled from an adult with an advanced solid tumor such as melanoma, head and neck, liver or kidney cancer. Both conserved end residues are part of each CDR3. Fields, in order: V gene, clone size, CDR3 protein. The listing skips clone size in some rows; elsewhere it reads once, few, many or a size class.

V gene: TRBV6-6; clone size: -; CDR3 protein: CASMNFYGYTF
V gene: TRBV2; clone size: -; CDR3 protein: CASIDFYEQYF
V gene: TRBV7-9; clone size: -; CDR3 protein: CASSLGAYEQYF
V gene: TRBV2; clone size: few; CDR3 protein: CASSDGTGGLEEQFF
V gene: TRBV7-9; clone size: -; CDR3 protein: CASSLDRAGDQPQHF
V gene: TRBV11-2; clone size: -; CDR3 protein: CASSYGGHQRDTQYF
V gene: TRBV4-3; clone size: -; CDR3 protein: CASSRLSGGGETQYF
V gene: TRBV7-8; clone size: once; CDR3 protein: CASSLFPGTGYTF
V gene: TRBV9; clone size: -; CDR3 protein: CASSVEASGADTQYF
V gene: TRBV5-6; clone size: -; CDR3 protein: CASSFGTGGFEQYF
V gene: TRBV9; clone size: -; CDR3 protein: CASSVAKFSGANVLTF
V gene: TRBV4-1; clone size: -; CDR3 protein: CASSHRAMGGTEAFF
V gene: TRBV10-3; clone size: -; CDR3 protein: CAISGQYNQETQYF
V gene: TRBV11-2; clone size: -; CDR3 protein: CASGGNVQYF
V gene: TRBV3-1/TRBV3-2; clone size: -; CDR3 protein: CSRNTIYF
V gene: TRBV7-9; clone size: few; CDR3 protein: CASSLSQGNSPLHF